These 18 T cell receptor beta chains share one sample of origin, sequenced in a study of a mutant IDH1 vaccine in newly diagnosed glioma. Time point: week 11, during vaccination. The vaccine gave 300 ug of a 20-mer mutant IDH1 peptide subcutaneously per dose. TCRdb keeps only in-frame clones here, not all; method: immunoSEQ multiplex PCR. The sample lists around 130,000 clones; around 77% were seen once. Their cognate antigens are unknown. This material consisted of PBMCs, taken from a glioma patient whose treatment included an IDH1 peptide vaccine. The origin of the receptors is a man between 40 and 49 years old with glioma.

This sequence joins TRBV27 and TRBJ2-1; 8 positions agree with TRBD2. The CDR3 runs 15 residues. V was pared by 8 bases and J by 6 bases, with 12 bases of the junction left unmatched. Germline CDR1 is MNHEY and CDR2 is SMNVEV (reference sequence). In DNA, the CDR3 is TGTGCCAGCTCGCCTTCGGGGGGGCCTGGCAATGAGCAGTTCTTC. Translated: CASSPSGGPGNEQFF.

The chain uses TRBV4-2 and TRBJ2-3, with 13 bases lining up with TRBD2. CDR3 length equals 16 residues. The V and J ends lost 4 bases and 2 bases, in that order; junction bases with no gene match: 3. Germline V gene lookup returns CDR1 LGHNA and CDR2 YNFKEQ. This CDR3 is CASSPGTSGVTDTQYF. The CDR3 DNA follows: TGTGCCAGCAGCCCCGGGACTAGCGGGGTCACAGATACGCAGTATTTT.

This clone was counted between two and nine times. The CDR3 nucleotides are TGTGCCACTTCCTGGGGGGCAGGGGAAGCCAAAAACATTCAGTACTTC. This gives the protein CATSWGAGEAKNIQYF. This chain connects TRBV27 to TRBJ2-4, with D tentatively TRBD1 or TRBD2 (6 bases each). V lost 10 bases and J lost 0, with 19 bases in between. CDR3 size: 16 residues. Per the germline V gene, CDR1 is MNHEY and CDR2 is SMNVEV (reference sequence).

The J gene is TRBJ1-5, the V gene TRBV6-5; TRBD1 is a possible D gene (5 bases). CDR3 length: 15 residues. Germline V gene sequence: CDR1 MNHEY, CDR2 SVGAGI. V lost 0 bases, J lost 7 bases, and 13 bases lay in between. The CDR3 protein is CASSYSPRKGQPQHF. CDR3 nucleotide sequence: TGTGCCAGCAGTTACTCGCCGAGGAAGGGGCAGCCCCAGCATTTT.

The chain joins TRBV6-5 to TRBJ1-5; 7 bases fit TRBD1. The junction had 8 bases not matched to a gene; V was cut back by 7 bases and J by 2 bases. Germline CDR1 and CDR2: MNHEY and SVGAGI. The CDR3 is 15 residues long. The CDR3 protein is CASKATGVGNQPQHF. CDR3 in DNA: TGTGCCAGCAAAGCTACAGGGGTGGGCAATCAGCCCCAGCATTTT.

The CDR3 loop reads CASSNSGLSYNEQFF. The DNA of the CDR3 is TGTGCCAGCAGTAACTCGGGACTATCTTACAATGAGCAGTTCTTC. This chain joins TRBV27 and TRBJ2-1; TRBD2 aligns across 7 bases. The CDR3 extends over 15 amino acids. V shed 5 bases and J 4 bases; nucleotides not matched to a gene: 8. Germline lookup yields CDR1 MNHEY and CDR2 SMNVEV (reference sequence).

This clone has only one observation. This chain uses TRBV10-3 with TRBJ2-4; 7 bases line up with TRBD1. Trimming took 1 base from V and 1 from J; bases not matched to a gene: 4. Looked up from germline, CDR1 is ENHRY and CDR2 is SYGVKD. The length of the CDR3 is 16 residues. CDR3 region: CAISELGRGAKNIQYF. CDR3 DNA: TGTGCCATCAGTGAGTTAGGCAGGGGGGCCAAAAACATTCAGTACTTC.

This chain uses TRBV7-5 with TRBJ2-4; the listed D gene, TRBD2, was not tested against the DNA. TRBV7-5 constitutes a pseudogene. CDR3 length equals 15 residues. CDR3 bases: TGTGCCAGAAGCGCGGCAGTTCAGGCCAAAAACATTCAGTACTTC. Residues: CARSAAVQAKNIQYF.

The J gene is TRBJ1-6, the V gene TRBV11-2, with D perhaps matching TRBD1 (5 bases). This CDR3 has 17 residues. V shed 4 bases and J shed 7 bases, with 20 bases lying between them. Germline CDR1 and CDR2: SGHAT and FQNNGV. The CDR3 bases are TGTGCCAGCAGCTGGAACCAGGGTGGCAGTTGGAATTCACCCCTCCACTTT. This encodes CASSWNQGGSWNSPLHF.

This clone was seen more than once but under ten times. V and J are TRBV10-1 and TRBJ2-7, with D possibly TRBD1 on 5 matching bases. There are 15 residues in the CDR3. V lost 2 bases to trimming and J lost 3 bases, with 14 bases between them. Germline V lookup: CDR1 WNHNN, CDR2 SYGVQD (reference sequence). CDR3 residues: CASSEPDQGGYEQYF. The CDR3 coding sequence is TGCGCCAGCAGTGAGCCCGACCAGGGTGGCTACGAGCAGTACTTC.

The V call is TRBV7-9, the J call TRBJ2-7; D uncertain. V dropped 3 bases and J dropped 0 bases, with 6 bases sitting between them. This CDR3 is built from 13 residues. Germline V gene data show CDR1 as SEHNR and CDR2 as FQNEAQ (reference sequence). The CDR3 spells CASSFSGSYEQYF. For the CDR3, the DNA is TGTGCCAGCAGCTTTAGTGGCTCCTACGAGCAGTACTTC.

This clone came up a few times. This sequence joins TRBV4-2 and TRBJ2-7; 9 positions match TRBD2. The V segment lost 0 bases and the J segment 8 bases; nucleotides outside the gene matches: 8. The CDR3 sequence is 15 residues long. Germline CDR1 reads LGHNA; CDR2 reads YNFKEQ. The CDR3 coding sequence is TGTGCCAGCAGCCAAGATTCTAGCGGGGTAGTACAGCAGTACTTC. This gives the protein CASSQDSSGVVQQYF.

The V call is TRBV19, the J call TRBJ2-5, with 8 bases identical to TRBD2. Losses at the gene ends were 9 bases for V and 5 bases for J; bases not matched to a gene: 5. Germline CDR1 LNHDA, CDR2 SQIVND (reference sequence). This CDR3 has 12 amino acids. The CDR3, as DNA: TGTGCCAGCGGGACTAGTCGGGAGACCCAGTACTTC. This codes for CASGTSRETQYF.

The CDR3 DNA reads TGTGCCAGCAGTGCCGACAGGGGAAGGTACACTGAAGCTTTCTTT. Translating it yields CASSADRGRYTEAFF. This sequence joins TRBV2 and TRBJ1-1; TRBD1 matches 8 bases. The CDR3 consists of 15 residues. The J segment lost 3 bases and the V segment lost 4 bases, leaving 7 bases of the junction unmatched. Germline V CDR1 and CDR2: SNHLY, FYNNEI. The full variable domain, with the rest looked up from reference TRBV2 and TRBJ1-1, is EPEVTQTPSHQVTQMGQEVILRCVPISNHLYFYWYRQILGQKVEFLVSFYNNEISEKSEIFDDQFSVERPDGSNFTLKIRSTKLEDSAMYFCASSADRGRYTEAFFGQGTRLTVV.

The J gene is TRBJ2-7, the V gene TRBV27; 7 bases are a match to TRBD1. The CDR3 is 14 amino acids. The J segment lost 5 bases and the V segment lost 10 bases, leaving 14 bases of the junction unmatched. Germline V gene sequence: CDR1 MNHEY, CDR2 SMNVEV (reference sequence). The CDR3 bases are TGTGCCACCCCAGACAGGGCTGATTTGAACGAGCAGTACTTC. Protein: CATPDRADLNEQYF.

The gene calls are TRBV7-2 and TRBJ2-7, with a weak D call TRBD1 (6 bases). V lost 3 bases and J lost 5, with 11 bases in between. The CDR3 sequence is 13 residues long. The germline gives CDR1 SGHTA, CDR2 FQGNSA. CDR3 sequence: CASSFTRDNEQYF. In DNA form, the CDR3 reads TGTGCCAGCAGCTTTACCCGGGACAACGAGCAGTACTTC.

The chain recombines TRBV7-2 with TRBJ2-1, with 10 bases matching TRBD1. This CDR3 region has 16 residues. CDR1 is SGHTA and CDR2 is FQGNSA in the germline V gene. Trimming cost V 3 bases and J 9 bases; bases outside gene matches: 11. For the CDR3, the DNA is TGTGCCAGCAGCTTTAAGGGACAGGGGACCCCATTTGAGCAGTTCTTC. This translates into CASSFKGQGTPFEQFF.

V is TRBV6-5 and J is TRBJ1-3; D possibly corresponds to TRBD1 (5 bases). Germline loops: CDR1 MNHEY, CDR2 SVGAGI. The CDR3 sequence is 14 residues long. V was shortened by 2 bases and J by 8 bases, with 13 bases between the two germline ends. In nucleotides, the CDR3 is TGTGCCAGCAGTTACGGGGGACCAACGGACACCATATATTTT. As protein: CASSYGGPTDTIYF.